The rows below give T cell receptor beta chains drawn from one sample of a study of memory CD4+ T cells and cytomegalovirus serostatus. Produced via immunoSEQ multiplex PCR; TCRdb's table is partial and in-frame only. There are about 50,000 clones in the sample; 75% to 85% occur only once, and over 0.5% lies in the top ten. Sequenced input: memory CD4+ T cells from blood. All receptors derive from an adult in good health and CMV-seronegative. CDR3s include the opening cysteine and the closing phenylalanine or tryptophan. D genes are given only for firm matches. Clone size is stated in some rows and not others, as once, few, many or a class when expanded.

NA | TRBJ1-2 | TRBV28 | NA | TGTGCCAGCAGCCATGGACAGAGGGGATATGGCTACACCTTC | CASSHGQRGYGYTF
NA | TRBJ1-5 | TRBV6-1 | few | TGTGCCAGCAGCCTACAGAGTAGCAATCAGCCCCAGCATTTT | CASSLQSSNQPQHF
NA | TRBJ1-2 | TRBV28 | NA | TGTGCCAGCAGTTTAGTGAGTGGCACGGGAGGCTACACCTTC | CASSLVSGTGGYTF
NA | TRBJ2-3 | TRBV5-4 | once | TGTGCCAGCAGCTTGGACTACACAGATACGCAGTATTTT | CASSLDYTDTQYF
TRBD1 | TRBJ2-7 | TRBV5-4 | NA | TGTGCCAGCAGCTTGGCTGGACAGGGGGCTGTCGAGCAGTACTTC | CASSLAGQGAVEQYF
NA | TRBJ2-1 | TRBV5-6 | NA | TGTGCCAGCAGCTTAAGGTACAATGAGCAGTTCTTC | CASSLRYNEQFF
NA | TRBJ1-5 | TRBV19 | NA | TGTGCCAGTAGTTTCTCTCCCGGCGGGGCTGGGAATCAGCCCCAGCATTTT | CASSFSPGGAGNQPQHF
TRBD2 | TRBJ2-3 | TRBV27 | once | TGTGCCAGCAGTTTCCTACCGGGACTAGCGGGAGTTAGGACAGATACGCAGTATTTT | CASSFLPGLAGVRTDTQYF
NA | TRBJ2-5 | TRBV18 | NA | TGTGCCAGCTCACATCTGCCAGAGACCCAGTACTTC | CASSHLPETQYF
NA | TRBJ2-3 | TRBV10-2 | NA | TGCGCCAGCAGTCCTAGCCGGGCCACAGATACGCAGTATTTT | CASSPSRATDTQYF
NA | TRBJ2-1 | TRBV27 | few | TGTGCCAGCAGCCCGGGACATATCAATGAGCAGTTCTTC | CASSPGHINEQFF
NA | TRBJ1-6 | TRBV30 | NA | TGTGCCTGGAGTGTAGAGTTCTTTTCACCCCTCCACTTT | CAWSVEFFSPLHF
NA | TRBJ1-1 | TRBV10-3 | NA | TGTGCCATCAGTGACTTGGTGAACACTGAAGCTTTCTTT | CAISDLVNTEAFF
NA | TRBJ2-5 | TRBV7-9 | NA | TGTGCCAGCAGCCGCGAGTTCGGGGAGAAAGGGGAGACCCAGTACTTC | CASSREFGEKGETQYF
NA | TRBJ2-5 | TRBV6-6 | NA | TGTGCCAGCAGTTGGGGACCCGGGGCGAGGGAGACCCAGTACTTC | CASSWGPGARETQYF
NA | TRBJ1-4 | TRBV7-9 | NA | TGTGCCAGCAGCTTAGCCGACCTTGCAACTAATGAAAAACTGTTTTTT | CASSLADLATNEKLFF
TRBD1 | TRBJ1-5 | TRBV29-1 | once | TGCAGCGCCCTACAGGGGTCCGGACAGCCCCAGCATTTT | CSALQGSGQPQHF
NA | TRBJ1-1 | TRBV6-1 | NA | TGTGCCAGCAGTGAGGAGACACCCAACACTGAAGCTTTCTTT | CASSEETPNTEAFF
NA | TRBJ2-2 | TRBV30 | NA | TGTGCCTGGAGTGTACTTCGGGTCTTTCACACCGGGGAGCTGTTTTTT | CAWSVLRVFHTGELFF
TRBD2 | TRBJ2-5 | TRBV7-9 | NA | TGTGCCAGCAGCTTATGGACTAGCGGGTTAGAGACCCAGTACTTC | CASSLWTSGLETQYF
NA | TRBJ2-5 | TRBV6-5 | NA | TGTGCCAGCAGGCGACAGTACCAAGAGACCCAGTACTTC | CASRRQYQETQYF
NA | TRBJ2-6 | TRBV7-3 | once | TGTGCCAGCAGCCCATCGCCAGGGGAGACCAACGTCCTGACTTTC | CASSPSPGETNVLTF
NA | TRBJ2-1 | TRBV9 | NA | TGTGCCAGCAGCCCCCGGGATTCAAGTTCTCCTCATGAGCAGTTCTTC | CASSPRDSSSPHEQFF
NA | TRBJ2-7 | TRBV5-1 | NA | TGCGCCAGCAGCTCCTCAGGGGGGCGATACGAGCAGTACTTC | CASSSSGGRYEQYF
NA | TRBJ2-3 | TRBV6-5 | NA | TGTGCCAGCAGCCCTGGGGGTAGCAGATCAGATACGCAGTATTTT | CASSPGGSRSDTQYF
TRBD2 | TRBJ2-5 | TRBV9 | many | TGTGCCAGCAGCGTAGGGACTAGCTCGGAGACCCAGTACTTC | CASSVGTSSETQYF
NA | TRBJ1-2 | TRBV6-5 | few | TGTGCCAGCACCCAGACCACAGGGTTCAACTATGGCTACACCTTC | CASTQTTGFNYGYTF
TRBD1 | TRBJ1-1 | TRBV2 | NA | TGTGCCAGCAGGGGACAGGGGCTCACTGAAGCTTTCTTT | CASRGQGLTEAFF
NA | TRBJ2-2 | TRBV7-9 | NA | TGTGCCAGCAGCCCCCAGGGGATTCTCACCGGGGAGCTGTTTTTT | CASSPQGILTGELFF
TRBD1 | TRBJ2-7 | TRBV6-1 | once | TGTGCCAGCAGCACCGGGACAGGGACCTCCTACGAGCAGTACTTC | CASSTGTGTSYEQYF
NA | TRBJ2-4 | TRBV5-1 | NA | TGCGCCAGCAGCCCCGGGACCGCATACAACTCAGCCAAAAACATTCAGTACTTC | CASSPGTAYNSAKNIQYF
NA | TRBJ2-3 | TRBV19 | NA | TGTGCCAGTAGTATGGAAGGAGGAGCAGATACGCAGTATTTT | CASSMEGGADTQYF
NA | TRBJ2-1 | TRBV6-6 | few | TGTGCCAGCACTCAGGACTGGAAATACAATGAGCAGTTCTTC | CASTQDWKYNEQFF